This T cell receptor beta chain originates from a study of T cell changes during pregnancy in multiple sclerosis. The assay was immunoSEQ multiplex PCR, and TCRdb's table has in-frame clones only and misses some. The sample includes around 130,000 clones, 90% to 98% of them seen just once. Looked up from germline, CDR1 is KGHSH and CDR2 is LQKENI. V trimming: 5 bases; J trimming: 1 base; junction bases outside the gene matches: 7. The CDR3 totals 15 residues. The sample consisted of peripheral blood, taken after pregnancy. This clonotype was sampled from a female donor with multiple sclerosis, enrolled in a pregnancy study. V and J are TRBV18 and TRBJ2-5, with 7 positions matching TRBD2. CDR3 sequence: CASSAGTMFQETQYF. CDR3 DNA: TGTGCCAGCTCAGCCGGGACTATGTTCCAAGAGACCCAGTACTTC.